This T cell receptor (beta chain) was sequenced in a study of cytomegalovirus exposure and HLA in healthy donors. V trimming: 4 bases; J trimming: 4 bases; junction bases outside the gene matches: 4. Germline V gives CDR1 SGHRS, CDR2 YFSETQ. CDR3 length equals 13 residues. A word on this clone: Its antigen is unidentified.

Study-level findings and limits: Cytomegalovirus association was listed for 150 to 200 TCR beta chains.

Profiled with immunoSEQ multiplex PCR; TCRdb holds only in-frame clones, not every one. Here the sample spans about 140,000 clones, around nine tenths being singletons. Input material: PBMCs. The gene calls are TRBV5-1 and TRBJ1-1; 7 bases match TRBD1. This TCR derives from a man between 18 and 35 years old in good health and CMV-seropositive. CDR3: CASSNRQGTEAFF. CDR3 DNA: TGCGCCAGCAGCAATCGACAGGGCACTGAAGCTTTCTTT.